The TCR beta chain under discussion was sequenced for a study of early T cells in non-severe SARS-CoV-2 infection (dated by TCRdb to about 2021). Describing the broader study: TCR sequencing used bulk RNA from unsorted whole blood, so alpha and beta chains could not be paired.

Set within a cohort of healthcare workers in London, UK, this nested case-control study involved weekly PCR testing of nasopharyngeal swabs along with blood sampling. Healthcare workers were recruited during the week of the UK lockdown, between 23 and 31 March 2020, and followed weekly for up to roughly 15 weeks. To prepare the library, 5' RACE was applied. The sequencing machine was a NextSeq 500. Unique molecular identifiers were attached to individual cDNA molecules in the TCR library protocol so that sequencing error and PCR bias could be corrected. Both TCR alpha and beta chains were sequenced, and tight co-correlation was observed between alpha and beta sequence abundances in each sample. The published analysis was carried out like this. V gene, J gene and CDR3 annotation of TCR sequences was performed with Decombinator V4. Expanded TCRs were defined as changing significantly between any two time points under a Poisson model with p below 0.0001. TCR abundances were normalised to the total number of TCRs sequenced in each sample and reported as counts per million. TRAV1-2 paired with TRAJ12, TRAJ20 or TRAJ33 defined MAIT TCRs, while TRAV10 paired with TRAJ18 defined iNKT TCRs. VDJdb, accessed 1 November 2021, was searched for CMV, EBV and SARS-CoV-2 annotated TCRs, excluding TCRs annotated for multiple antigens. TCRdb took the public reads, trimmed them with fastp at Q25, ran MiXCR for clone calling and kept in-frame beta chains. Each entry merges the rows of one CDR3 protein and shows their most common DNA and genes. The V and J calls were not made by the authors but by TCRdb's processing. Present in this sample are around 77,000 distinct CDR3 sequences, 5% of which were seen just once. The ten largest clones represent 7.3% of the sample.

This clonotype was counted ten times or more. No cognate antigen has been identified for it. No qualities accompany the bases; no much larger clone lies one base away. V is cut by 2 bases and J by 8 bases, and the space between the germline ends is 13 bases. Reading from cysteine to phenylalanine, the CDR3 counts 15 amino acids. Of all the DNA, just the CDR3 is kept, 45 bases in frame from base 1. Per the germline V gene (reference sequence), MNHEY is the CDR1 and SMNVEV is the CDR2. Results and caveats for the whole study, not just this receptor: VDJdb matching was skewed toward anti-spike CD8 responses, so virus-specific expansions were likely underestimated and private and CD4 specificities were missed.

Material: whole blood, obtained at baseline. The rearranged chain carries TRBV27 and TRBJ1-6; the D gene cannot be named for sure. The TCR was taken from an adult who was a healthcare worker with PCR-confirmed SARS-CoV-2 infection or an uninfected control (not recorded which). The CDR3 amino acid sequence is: CASSLVRRPDSPLHF. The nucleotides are TGTGCCAGCAGTTTAGTACGACGGCCTGATTCACCCCTCCACTTT.